One sample yielded the 15 T cell receptor beta chains listed below, sequenced in a study of blood T cell repertoires in COVID-19 (TCRdb year 2020). Libraries were constructed by the immunoSEQ multiplex PCR assay. In TCRdb, the immuneACCESS table is reduced to in-frame sequences with V and J assigned. These tables do not hold every clone; where another copy was compared, an unresolved V gene accounts for under half, and the others remain unexplained. For this sample there are approximately 98,000 clones; around 81% appear just once. The top ten clonotypes cover 4.1% of the sample. Sequences were obtained from peripheral blood. Receptors originate from a man aged 55 to 70 with acute or convalescent COVID-19.

The chain links TRBV25-1 to TRBJ1-2; 7 bases agree with TRBD1. Trimming at V came to 3 bases and at J to 7 bases, leaving 11 bases not matched to a gene. Germline V lookup: CDR1 MGHDK, CDR2 SYGVNS. This CDR3 has 15 amino acids. The CDR3 spells CASSDPGTAVRGYTF. The CDR3, as DNA: TGTGCCAGCAGTGACCCTGGGACAGCAGTTCGTGGCTACACCTTC.

The chain recombines TRBV24-1 with TRBJ2-2, with TRBD2 matching 8 bases. The germline CDR1 and CDR2 sequences are KGHDR and SFDVKD. The J segment lost 6 bases and the V segment lost 8 bases, leaving 10 bases of the junction unmatched. The CDR3 consists of 15 residues. CDR3 nucleotides: TGTGCCACCACTCCGGGAGGGAGGCGGGCCGGGGAGCTGTTTTTT. This translates into CATTPGGRRAGELFF.

The chain has TRBV7-2 and TRBJ2-7, with 10 bases identical to TRBD2. CDR1 and CDR2 from the germline V gene are SGHTA and FQGNSA. The CDR3 loop spans 15 amino acids. With V trimmed by 5 bases and J by 2 bases, 6 bases remained unmatched. CDR3 nucleotides: TGTGCCAGCAGCCTAACTAGCGGGGAAGCCTACGAGCAGTACGTC. Translating gives CASSLTSGEAYEQYV.

The rearrangement links TRBV11-3 to TRBJ1-4, with D possibly matching TRBD1 (6 bases). V lost 5 bases to trimming and J lost 10 bases, with 17 bases between them. CDR3 length: 14 amino acids. Germline CDR1 is SGHNT and CDR2 is YENEEA. The CDR3 coding sequence is TGTGCCAGCAGCCCTGAGGGAACAGGGCGAAAACTGTTTTTT. This codes for CASSPEGTGRKLFF.

The chain joins TRBV7-2 to TRBJ1-1, with D possibly being TRBD1 (5 bases). The germline V gene has CDR1 SGHTA and CDR2 FQGNSA. V was shortened by 5 bases and J by 3 bases, with 10 bases between the two germline ends. The CDR3 runs 13 residues. CDR3 protein: CASSPRDYTEAFF. In nucleotides, the CDR3 is TGTGCCAGCAGCCCGCGGGACTACACTGAAGCTTTCTTT.

This clone was observed a single time. The chain joins TRBV7-9 to TRBJ1-5; D remains unclear. This CDR3 has 13 amino acids. Germline V gene data show CDR1 as SEHNR and CDR2 as FQNEAQ (reference sequence). The V end was cut by 2 bases, the J end by 7 bases, with 9 bases between. CDR3 nucleotides: TGTGCCAGCAGCTTAACGGGTGGACAGCCCCAGCATTTT. Encoded protein: CASSLTGGQPQHF.

V and J are TRBV24-1 and TRBJ2-5, with 11 bases fitting TRBD2. The J segment lost 3 bases and the V segment lost 3 bases, leaving 5 bases of the junction unmatched. The CDR3 loop spans 16 amino acids. Germline values: CDR1 KGHDR, CDR2 SFDVKD. The CDR3 spells CATSDPGTSGEETQYF. As DNA, the CDR3 is TGTGCCACCAGTGATCCAGGGACTAGCGGAGAAGAGACCCAGTACTTC.

The chain combines TRBV19 with TRBJ2-1, with D possibly TRBD2 on 6 matching bases. The V gene's germline CDR1 is LNHDA and CDR2 SQIVND (reference sequence). The CDR3 length is 16 residues. The ends were cut back, 3 bases at V and 5 bases at J, with 17 bases in the middle. CDR3 nucleotides: TGTGCCAGTAGTATCTTTGTCCGGGGCGGGGACAATGAGCAGTTCTTC. Translated: CASSIFVRGGDNEQFF.

This clone was counted many times. V usage is TRBV10-3 and J usage is TRBJ2-1, with TRBD2 as a possible D gene (5 bases). CDR1 ENHRY and CDR2 SYGVKD come from the germline V gene. V was shortened by 3 bases and J by 8 bases, with 14 bases between the two germline ends. The CDR3 contains 14 residues. The CDR3 DNA is TGTGCCATCAGTGACGGACTCGATTTTGATGAGCAGTTCTTC. Amino acids: CAISDGLDFDEQFF.

The chain carries TRBV25-1 and TRBJ2-1, with D possibly matching TRBD1 (7 bases). CDR1 is MGHDK and CDR2 is SYGVNS in the germline V gene. V was pared by 7 bases and J by 0 bases, with 13 bases between. This CDR3 is built from 15 residues. The CDR3 sequence: CASISGGSSYNEQFF. CDR3 bases: TGTGCCAGCATTTCAGGGGGGAGCTCCTACAATGAGCAGTTCTTC.

The chain uses TRBV19 and TRBJ2-2, with TRBD1 as a possible D gene (5 bases). V was pared by 4 bases and J by 4 bases, with 10 bases between. CDR1 LNHDA and CDR2 SQIVND come from the germline V gene (reference sequence). The CDR3 sequence is 14 residues long. CDR3 sequence: CASSKGWGTGELFF. The CDR3 DNA follows: TGTGCCAGTAGTAAGGGGTGGGGCACCGGGGAGCTGTTTTTT.

This chain uses TRBV30 with TRBJ2-5; 12 nucleotides agree with TRBD2. V gave up 5 bases and J gave up 5 bases; unmatched junction bases: 9. Per the germline V gene, CDR1 is GTSNPN and CDR2 is SVGIG (reference sequence). The length of the CDR3 is 15 residues. The CDR3 coding sequence is TGTGCCTGGGGTACCGGACTAGCGGGGACGGAGACCCAGTACTTC. Its protein is CAWGTGLAGTETQYF.

This clone counts as medium-sized. The chain employs TRBV7-9 and TRBJ2-7; D may be TRBD2 (5 bases). Trimming pared 3 bases from V and 3 bases from J, leaving 15 bases between. This CDR3 contains 15 residues. The germline V gene has CDR1 SEHNR and CDR2 FQNEAQ (reference sequence). The CDR3 coding sequence is TGTGCCAGCAGCTTTCGGGGTGCCCCGGACTACGAGCAGTACTTC. Translating gives CASSFRGAPDYEQYF.

The J gene is TRBJ2-3, the V gene TRBV24-1; tentatively, D is TRBD1 (6 bases). CDR1 KGHDR and CDR2 SFDVKD come from the germline V gene. V lost 3 bases to trimming and J lost 1 base, with 16 bases between them. The CDR3 is 17 residues long. CDR3 sequence (DNA): TGTGCCACCAGTGATACCAATACAGGGTCCCGCACAGATACGCAGTATTTT. This translates into CATSDTNTGSRTDTQYF.

This sequence joins TRBV2 and TRBJ2-7; weak D call: TRBD1 (5 bases). CDR3 size: 13 residues. The V and J ends lost 6 bases and 1 base respectively, with 10 bases between them. The V gene's germline CDR1 is SNHLY and CDR2 FYNNEI. CDR3 loop: CASRRRGSYEQYF. The CDR3 DNA reads as TGTGCCAGCAGGAGAAGGGGTTCCTACGAGCAGTACTTC.